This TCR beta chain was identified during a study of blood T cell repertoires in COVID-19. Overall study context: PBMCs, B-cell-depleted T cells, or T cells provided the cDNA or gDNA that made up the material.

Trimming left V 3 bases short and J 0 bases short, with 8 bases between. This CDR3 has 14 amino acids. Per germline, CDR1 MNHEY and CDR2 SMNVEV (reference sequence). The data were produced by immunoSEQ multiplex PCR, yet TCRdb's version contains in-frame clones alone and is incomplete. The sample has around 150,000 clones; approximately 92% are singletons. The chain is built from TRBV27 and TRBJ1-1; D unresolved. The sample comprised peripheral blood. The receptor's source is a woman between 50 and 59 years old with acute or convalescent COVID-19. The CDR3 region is CASSFGFMNTEAFF. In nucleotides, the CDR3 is TGTGCCAGCAGTTTCGGGTTCATGAACACTGAAGCTTTCTTT.